A single sample is the source of the 32 T cell receptor beta chains below, sequenced in a study of blood T cell repertoires in COVID-19. The assay was immunoSEQ multiplex PCR, and TCRdb's table has in-frame clones only and misses some. The table lists 300,000 to 350,000 clones, around 89% of them singletons. The sample comprised PBMCs or T cells enriched from blood (not recorded which). These receptors came from a young woman with acute COVID-19.

The J gene is TRBJ2-1, the V gene TRBV11-3; 7 positions agree with TRBD2. Looked up from germline, CDR1 is SGHNT and CDR2 is YENEEA. Trimming at V came to 4 bases and at J to 7 bases, leaving 10 bases not matched to a gene. The CDR3 sequence is 15 residues long. The CDR3 region is CASSSLAGQLNEQFF. The CDR3 DNA reads TGTGCCAGCAGCTCCTTAGCGGGCCAACTAAATGAGCAGTTCTTC. The variable domain in full, with the rest retrieved from reference TRBV11-3 and TRBJ2-1, is EAGVVQSPRYKIIEKKQPVAFWCNPISGHNTLYWYLQNLGQGPELLIRYENEEAVDDSQLPKDRFSAERLKGVDSTLKIQPAELGDSAVYLCASSSLAGQLNEQFFGPGTRLTVL.

V gene TRBV7-9 combines with J gene TRBJ2-1; TRBD1 is a possible D gene (6 bases). Germline V gene lookup returns CDR1 SEHNR and CDR2 FQNEAQ (reference sequence). There are 16 residues in the CDR3. V was shortened by 3 bases and J by 3 bases, with 15 bases between the two germline ends. The CDR3, as DNA: TGTGCCAGCAGCTTTACCTCACAGGGCAACTACAATGAGCAGTTCTTC. Protein product: CASSFTSQGNYNEQFF.

The rearrangement joins TRBV4-1 to TRBJ2-5; D is possibly TRBD2 (6 bases). V lost 1 base, J lost 3 bases, and 15 bases lay in between. The V gene's germline CDR1 is MGHRA and CDR2 YSYEKL. The CDR3 loop spans 16 amino acids. In nucleotides, the CDR3 is TGCGCCAGCAGCCAAGCAACTTCTAGCGTTAAAGAGACCCAGTACTTC. Its protein product is CASSQATSSVKETQYF.

The chain recombines TRBV28 with TRBJ2-7, with 11 positions matching TRBD2. V was pared by 1 base and J by 0 bases, with 5 bases of the junction left unmatched. The CDR3 runs to 17 residues. CDR1 and CDR2 from the germline V gene are MDHEN and SYDVKM. The chain's CDR3 is CASSLFIGTSGSYEQYF. The CDR3 coding sequence is TGTGCCAGCAGTTTATTTATCGGGACTAGCGGCTCCTACGAGCAGTACTTC.

V gene TRBV27 combines with J gene TRBJ1-1, with 9 bases identical to TRBD1. Looked up from germline, CDR1 is MNHEY and CDR2 is SMNVEV (reference sequence). V lost 5 bases, J lost 7 bases, and 11 bases stayed unmatched. The CDR3 covers 15 residues. CDR3 in amino acids: CASSPSGTGMIEAFF. CDR3 sequence (DNA): TGTGCCAGCAGTCCCTCCGGGACAGGGATGATTGAAGCTTTCTTT.

The J gene is TRBJ1-5, the V gene TRBV5-5, with a weak D call TRBD1 (5 bases). The V gene's germline CDR1 is SGHKS and CDR2 YYEKEE (reference sequence). V lost 0 bases, J lost 8 bases, and 15 bases lay in between. The CDR3 consists of 15 residues. The chain's CDR3 is CASSLVIGDHEPQHF. CDR3 nucleotide sequence: TGTGCCAGCAGCTTGGTGATAGGGGATCACGAGCCCCAGCATTTT.

V is TRBV5-1 and J is TRBJ1-5, with unresolved D. V dropped 2 bases and J dropped 4 bases, with 10 bases sitting between them. Germline assignment: CDR1 SGHRS and CDR2 YFSETQ. The CDR3 is 14 residues long. Here the CDR3 reads CASSFEGGNQPQHF. CDR3 DNA sequence: TGCGCCAGCAGCTTCGAGGGAGGGAATCAGCCCCAGCATTTT.

Regarding this clone: This may be a read error: a much more frequent sequence differs by one nucleotide. Other DNA sequences of this sample code for an identical CDR3. The J gene is TRBJ1-5, the V gene TRBV6-5; TRBD1 matches at 7 bases. Trimming at V came to 5 bases and at J to 5 bases, leaving 3 bases not matched to a gene. Germline-derived CDR1 and CDR2 are MNHEY and SVGAGI. This CDR3 has 13 residues. The chain's CDR3 is CASSRDRDQPQHF. The CDR3 DNA reads as TGTGCCAGCAGTCGGGACAGAGATCAGCCCCAGCATTTT.

V is TRBV28 and J is TRBJ1-2; no clear D. Germline V lookup: CDR1 MDHEN, CDR2 SYDVKM. The CDR3 contains 14 residues. The V end was cut by 2 bases, the J end by 0 bases, with 7 bases between. The CDR3: CASSLSETNYGYTF. In DNA, the CDR3 is TGTGCCAGCAGTTTAAGTGAGACTAACTATGGCTACACCTTC.

V gene TRBV7-6 combines with J gene TRBJ1-1; 7 bases match TRBD1. The CDR3 spans 15 residues. Germline V gives CDR1 SGHVS, CDR2 FNYEAQ. V lost 1 base to trimming and J lost 0 bases; unmatched junction nucleotides: 2. Here the CDR3 reads CASSLVGQMNTEAFF. As DNA, the CDR3 is TGTGCCAGCAGCTTAGTGGGACAGATGAACACTGAAGCTTTCTTT. The variable domain in full, completed from reference TRBV7-6 and TRBJ1-1, reads GAGVSQSPRYKVTKRGQDVALRCDPISGHVSLYWYRQALGQGPEFLTYFNYEAQQDKSGLPNDRFSAERPEGSISTLTIQRTEQRDSAMYRCASSLVGQMNTEAFFGQGTRLTVV.

A note on this clone: Other DNA variants within this sample encode the same CDR3. J is TRBJ1-3 and V is TRBV5-1; 8 bases are shared with TRBD1. Germline CDR1 reads SGHRS; CDR2 reads YFSETQ. The V segment lost 4 bases and the J segment 4 bases; nucleotides outside the gene matches: 4. The CDR3 totals 14 residues. CDR3 in DNA: TGCGCCAGCAGCCCCGGGACAGGAGGAAACACCATATATTTT. As protein: CASSPGTGGNTIYF.

The chain recombines TRBV30 with TRBJ2-3, with 9 positions matching TRBD2. V lost 3 bases, J lost 0 bases, and 4 bases stayed unmatched. The CDR3 runs to 15 residues. Germline CDR1 reads GTSNPN; CDR2 reads SVGIG (reference sequence). The CDR3 nucleotides read TGTGCCTGGAGCGGCCTAGCGGGAAGCACAGATACGCAGTATTTT. Protein: CAWSGLAGSTDTQYF.

The gene calls are TRBV19 and TRBJ1-1; D may be TRBD1 (5 bases). CDR1 LNHDA and CDR2 SQIVND come from the germline V gene (reference sequence). The CDR3 totals 14 residues. V lost 5 bases and J lost 0, with 10 bases in between. CDR3 sequence reads: CASSVTAMNTEAFF. For the CDR3, the DNA is TGTGCCAGTAGTGTGACAGCTATGAACACTGAAGCTTTCTTT.

The chain couples TRBV2 to TRBJ2-1; possibly TRBD1 for D (6 bases). Trimming left V 6 bases short and J 6 bases short, with 18 bases between. This CDR3 is built from 15 residues. Germline-derived CDR1 and CDR2 are SNHLY and FYNNEI. The CDR3 bases are TGTGCCAGCAGCCAGGGGTTACGTGGAGGCAATGAGCAGTTCTTC. This sequence encodes CASSQGLRGGNEQFF.

The rearrangement links TRBV5-1 to TRBJ2-1; 13 bases align to TRBD2. The CDR3 has 16 amino acids. Germline CDR1 SGHRS, CDR2 YFSETQ. V was pared by 0 bases and J by 7 bases, with 4 bases of the junction left unmatched. This CDR3 reads CASSLEGLAGTNEQFF. As DNA, the CDR3 is TGCGCCAGCAGCTTGGAGGGACTAGCGGGAACTAATGAGCAGTTCTTC. The complete variable domain, with remaining parts taken from reference TRBV5-1 and TRBJ2-1, reads KAGVTQTPRYLIKTRGQQVTLSCSPISGHRSVSWYQQTPGQGLQFLFEYFSETQRNKGNFPGRFSGRQFSNSRSEMNVSTLELGDSALYLCASSLEGLAGTNEQFFGPGTRLTVL.

The genes are TRBV28 and TRBJ1-5; D not resolved. The CDR3 is 14 residues long. The V gene's germline CDR1 is MDHEN and CDR2 SYDVKM. Trimming removed 2 bases at V and 4 bases at J, with 9 bases between. The CDR3, as DNA: TGTGCCAGCAGTTTAAGTCTAGAGAATCAGCCCCAGCATTTT. As protein: CASSLSLENQPQHF. Looking up the rest from reference TRBV28 and TRBJ1-5 gives the full variable domain: DVKVTQSSRYLVKRTGEKVFLECVQDMDHENMFWYRQDPGLGLRLIYFSYDVKMKEKGDIPEGYSVSREKKERFSLILESASTNQTSMYLCASSLSLENQPQHFGDGTRLSIL.

CDR3: CASGTENNSPLHF. CDR3 bases: TGTGCCAGCGGGACAGAAAATAATTCACCCCTCCACTTT. The chain recombines TRBV28 with TRBJ1-6; 7 nucleotides match TRBD1. Germline V gene lookup returns CDR1 MDHEN and CDR2 SYDVKM. The length of the CDR3 is 13 residues. With V trimmed by 8 bases and J by 5 bases, 3 bases remained unmatched.

This sequence joins TRBV7-2 and TRBJ1-6; D is ambiguous. Trimming took 6 bases from V and 7 from J, leaving 7 bases between them. Germline assignment: CDR1 SGHTA and CDR2 FQGNSA. This CDR3 is built from 12 residues. Here the CDR3 DNA reads TGTGCCAGCAGTGTACAGAATTCACCCCTCCACTTT. It codes for CASSVQNSPLHF.

The rearrangement joins TRBV11-2 to TRBJ2-7; D not resolved. The germline V gene has CDR1 SGHAT and CDR2 FQNNGV. Trimming removed 2 bases at V and 3 bases at J, with 11 bases between. The CDR3 has 14 residues. CDR3 sequence reads: CASSLLAVHYEQYF. The CDR3 DNA reads TGTGCCAGCAGCTTACTTGCGGTGCACTACGAGCAGTACTTC.

The rearrangement links TRBV24-1 to TRBJ1-3; D is undetermined. The germline V gene has CDR1 KGHDR and CDR2 SFDVKD. CDR3 length: 14 residues. Trimming shortened V by 5 bases and J by 0 bases, and 7 bases separated the two germline ends. This CDR3 is CATSGGDSGNTIYF. As DNA, the CDR3 is TGTGCCACCAGTGGTGGAGACTCTGGAAACACCATATATTTT.

In this sample, this clone turned up once. This sequence joins TRBV29-1 and TRBJ2-1; D is undetermined. CDR3 length: 14 amino acids. In germline, CDR1 is SQVTM, CDR2 ANQGSEA. V gave up 0 bases and J gave up 0 bases, with 6 bases separating them. The CDR3 protein is CSVEDRVSYNEQFF. The CDR3, as DNA: TGCAGCGTTGAAGATCGGGTCTCCTACAATGAGCAGTTCTTC.

V usage is TRBV16 and J usage is TRBJ2-1, with D hard to call. The germline CDR1 and CDR2 sequences are KGHSY and FQNENV. The CDR3 totals 13 residues. The V gene lost 3 bases and the J gene lost 3 bases, with 6 bases spanning the gap. The CDR3: CASSQASYNEQFF. The CDR3 coding sequence is TGTGCCAGCAGCCAGGCCAGCTACAATGAGCAGTTCTTC. The full variable domain, rest sourced from reference TRBV16 and TRBJ2-1, is GEEVAQTPKHLVRGEGQKAKLYCAPIKGHSYVFWYQQVLKNEFKFLISFQNENVFDETGMPKERFSAKCLPNSPCSLEIQATKLEDSAVYFCASSQASYNEQFFGPGTRLTVL.

This clone occurred once. V and J are TRBV12-3 or TRBV12-4 and TRBJ1-2; D remains unclear. The CDR3 is 11 amino acids. The ends were cut back, 10 bases at V and 5 bases at J, with 11 bases in the middle. The CDR3 region is CAITGIYGYTF. CDR3 DNA: TGTGCCATCACCGGGATTTATGGCTACACCTTC.

The chain employs TRBV28 and TRBJ1-5; perhaps TRBD1 as D (5 bases). V was trimmed by 6 bases and J by 7 bases, leaving 16 bases between them. CDR1 is MDHEN, CDR2 SYDVKM, per germline. This CDR3 is built from 14 residues. The CDR3 DNA is TGTGCCAGCAGCCTAGGAGGGGTCGGGCAGCCCCAGCATTTT. It specifies CASSLGGVGQPQHF.

The V call is TRBV11-2, the J call TRBJ2-7, with no clear D. Germline V gives CDR1 SGHAT, CDR2 FQNNGV. Trimming cost V 3 bases and J 0 bases, with 12 bases left between them. CDR3 length: 15 amino acids. CDR3 coding DNA: TGTGCCAGCAGCTTTATCTACGGGTACTCCTACGAGCAGTACTTC. This codes for CASSFIYGYSYEQYF.

The rearrangement links TRBV5-5 to TRBJ2-1; D gene ambiguous. There are 15 residues in the CDR3. CDR1 is SGHKS, CDR2 YYEKEE, per germline (reference sequence). V was pared by 0 bases and J by 4 bases, with 11 bases between. CDR3 residues: CASSLGPTAYNEQFF. Here the CDR3 DNA reads TGTGCCAGCAGCTTGGGTCCCACTGCATACAATGAGCAGTTCTTC.

The chain links TRBV27 to TRBJ1-6, with D uncertain. The CDR3 covers 13 residues. Germline lookup yields CDR1 MNHEY and CDR2 SMNVEV (reference sequence). Trimming removed 5 bases from V and 10 bases from J, with 12 bases in between. The CDR3 spells CASSEGLGSPLHF. CDR3 in DNA: TGTGCCAGCAGTGAGGGTTTGGGGTCACCCCTCCACTTT.

This chain joins TRBV6-4 and TRBJ1-2, with 9 bases that match TRBD1. The CDR3 extends over 13 amino acids. The germline V gene has CDR1 MRHNA and CDR2 SNTAGT. The V segment lost 7 bases and the J segment 13 bases; nucleotides outside the gene matches: 13. The CDR3 DNA reads TGTGCCAGCACTCAGGGACAGGGCCCTAGGGGCACCTTC. It encodes CASTQGQGPRGTF.

In this sample, this clone turned up once. The V call is TRBV5-1, the J call TRBJ2-5, with D tentatively TRBD1 (6 bases). The CDR3 is 14 amino acids. Trimming removed 4 bases at V and 6 bases at J, with 16 bases between. Germline V gene data show CDR1 as SGHRS and CDR2 as YFSETQ. DNA of the CDR3: TGCGCCAGCAGCGCAGACAGGATACAGAAGACCCAGTACTTC. It encodes CASSADRIQKTQYF. Supplemented by reference TRBV5-1 and TRBJ2-5, the full variable domain reads KAGVTQTPRYLIKTRGQQVTLSCSPISGHRSVSWYQQTPGQGLQFLFEYFSETQRNKGNFPGRFSGRQFSNSRSEMNVSTLELGDSALYLCASSADRIQKTQYFGPGTRLLVL.

This chain uses TRBV18 with TRBJ2-1; 10 positions match TRBD1. Germline CDR1 reads KGHSH; CDR2 reads LQKENI. The CDR3 length is 16 residues. The V and J ends lost 6 bases and 9 bases, in that order; junction bases with no gene match: 14. The CDR3 protein is CASSPTLGQGTFEQFF. The CDR3 coding sequence is TGTGCCAGCTCCCCCACTCTGGGACAGGGGACCTTTGAGCAGTTCTTC. Full variable domain (remainder filled in from reference TRBV18 and TRBJ2-1): NAGVMQNPRHLVRRRGQEARLRCSPMKGHSHVYWYRQLPEEGLKFMVYLQKENIIDESGMPKERFSAEFPKEGPSILRIQQVVRGDSAAYFCASSPTLGQGTFEQFFGPGTRLTVL.

The rearrangement links TRBV7-9 to TRBJ1-2, with D possibly TRBD1 on 5 matching bases. V was clipped by 2 bases and J by 6 bases, with 10 bases between them. From germline, CDR1 is SEHNR and CDR2 FQNEAQ (reference sequence). The CDR3 spans 13 residues. The CDR3 spells CASSLPGDHGYTF. In DNA, the CDR3 is TGTGCCAGCAGCTTACCGGGGGATCATGGCTACACCTTC.

The V and J genes are TRBV19 and TRBJ1-1; 9 nucleotides line up with TRBD1. CDR1 is LNHDA and CDR2 is SQIVND in the germline V gene (reference sequence). The V and J ends lost 7 bases and 8 bases, in that order; junction bases with no gene match: 11. The CDR3 runs to 14 residues. The CDR3 DNA reads TGTGCCAGTATCTCACAGGGGGCCGGCCTAGAAGCTTTCTTT. Protein sequence: CASISQGAGLEAFF.